These 32 T cell receptor beta chains share one sample of origin, sequenced in a study of T cell repertoires in cytomegalovirus infection. TCRdb re-called the reads with MiXCR, one entry per CDR3 protein. The sample has 450,000 to 600,000 distinct CDR3 sequences; approximately 10% are singletons. The sample comprised PBMCs. These receptors all stem from a human donor in good health (CMV status not recorded). Some clones in this sample may be carry-over from other donors' samples.

This clonotype showed up many times. This sequence joins TRBV2 and TRBJ2-7; 7 nucleotides line up with TRBD2. V dropped 5 bases and J dropped 2; count of bases not matched to a gene: 3. CDR1 and CDR2 from the germline V gene are SNHLY and FYNNEI. CDR3 length: 13 amino acids. CDR3 region: CASSRTRAYEQYF. DNA for the CDR3: TGTGCCAGCAGTAGGACTAGGGCCTACGAGCAGTACTTC.

This clonotype was seen a few times. The rearrangement joins TRBV9 to TRBJ1-2; a possible D gene is TRBD1 (5 bases). Germline-derived CDR1 and CDR2 are SGDLS and YYNGEE. The CDR3 is made up of 14 amino acids. Trimming stripped 4 bases from V and 7 bases from J, with 17 bases between. The chain's CDR3 is CASSPPGPFFGYTF. CDR3 DNA sequence: TGTGCCAGCAGCCCCCCGGGACCCTTTTTTGGCTACACCTTC.

This clonotype was observed many times. The chain uses TRBV6-1 and TRBJ2-5, with TRBD1 matching over 8 bases. The germline CDR1 and CDR2 sequences are MNHNS and SASEGT. With 3 bases clipped from V and 2 bases from J, the junction kept 2 bases outside the gene matches. The CDR3 is 14 residues long. The CDR3 sequence: CASSDNRGQETQYF. The CDR3 DNA sequence: TGTGCCAGCAGTGATAACAGGGGGCAAGAGACCCAGTACTTC.

Many counts were recorded for this clonotype. The genes are TRBV6-1 and TRBJ2-7; TRBD1 is a possible D gene (5 bases). With 1 base removed from V and 3 bases from J, the gap between germline ends came to 13 bases. The germline V gene has CDR1 MNHNS and CDR2 SASEGT. This CDR3 region has 15 residues. CDR3 DNA: TGTGCCAGCAGTGAAGTAGGGGCCATCCTCTACGAGCAGTACTTC. Translated: CASSEVGAILYEQYF.

This clonotype was observed many times. This rearrangement joins TRBV11-2 to TRBJ2-1, with 9 bases identical to TRBD2. V shed 7 bases and J 6 bases; nucleotides not matched to a gene: 10. CDR1 and CDR2 from the germline V gene are SGHAT and FQNNGV. This CDR3 has 15 amino acids. DNA of the CDR3: TGTGCCAGCACCCGGGGGGCGGGGGGGCCCAATGAGCAGTTCTTC. Protein sequence: CASTRGAGGPNEQFF.

This clonotype was counted many times. In nucleotides, the CDR3 is TGCGCCAGCAGCCAAGGCGGAGACAGGGGCCGGAGGGGTGAAAAACTGTTTTTT. Its protein is CASSQGGDRGRRGEKLFF. The gene calls are TRBV4-1 and TRBJ1-4; TRBD1 agrees at 8 bases. V was clipped by 1 base and J by 7 bases; unmatched bases: 14. Per the germline V gene, CDR1 is MGHRA and CDR2 is YSYEKL. The CDR3 totals 18 residues.

This clonotype was seen a few times. J is TRBJ1-3 and V is TRBV19; D call uncertain. V dropped 7 bases and J dropped 0 bases, with 16 bases sitting between them. The length of the CDR3 is 16 residues. From germline, CDR1 is LNHDA and CDR2 SQIVND (reference sequence). Here the CDR3 reads CASTPLERSSGNTIYF. The DNA for the CDR3 is TGTGCCAGTACCCCCCTGGAGCGCAGCTCTGGAAACACCATATATTTT.

Ten or more counts support this clonotype. This sequence joins TRBV2 and TRBJ2-3, with D perhaps matching TRBD2 (5 bases). Germline V gene data show CDR1 as SNHLY and CDR2 as FYNNEI. Trimming took off 4 bases at V and 2 bases at J, with 7 bases between the two ends. The CDR3 runs 13 residues. The CDR3 region has the DNA TGTGCCAGCAGTGGCGGACTCACAGATACGCAGTATTTT. It encodes CASSGGLTDTQYF.

This clonotype was seen at least ten times. The gene calls are TRBV7-2 and TRBJ2-1, with a possible D match to TRBD1 (5 bases). V lost 9 bases and J lost 0, with 12 bases in between. Germline V gene data show CDR1 as SGHTA and CDR2 as FQGNSA. The length of the CDR3 is 14 residues. The CDR3 DNA sequence: TGTGCCAGTGGTCTTAGGGGCTCCTACAATGAGCAGTTCTTC. This gives the protein CASGLRGSYNEQFF. The variable domain in full, completed from reference TRBV7-2 and TRBJ2-1, reads GAGVSQSPSNKVTEKGKDVELRCDPISGHTALYWYRQSLGQGLEFLIYFQGNSAPDKSGLPSDRFSAERTGGSVSTLTIQRTQQEDSAVYLCASGLRGSYNEQFFGPGTRLTVL.

The chain employs TRBV2 and TRBJ2-2; D is unclear. Germline V gives CDR1 SNHLY, CDR2 FYNNEI. CDR3 length: 14 residues. Trimming took off 7 bases at V and 0 bases at J, with 9 bases between the two ends. CDR3: CASKGRSNTGELFF. CDR3 in DNA: TGTGCCAGCAAGGGCAGGTCGAACACCGGGGAGCTGTTTTTT.

J is TRBJ2-2 and V is TRBV9; possible D gene TRBD2, 5 bases. Between the trimmed V and J ends, which lost 0 bases and 3 bases, there was a span of 9 bases. Germline-derived CDR1 and CDR2 are SGDLS and YYNGEE. The length of the CDR3 is 15 residues. Written as DNA, the CDR3 is TGTGCCAGCAGCGTAGCGGGAAGTGACACCGGGGAGCTGTTTTTT. Protein: CASSVAGSDTGELFF.

A few counts support this clonotype. The chain carries TRBV19 and TRBJ1-5; tentatively, D is TRBD1 (5 bases). The CDR3 totals 16 residues. Germline CDR1 and CDR2: LNHDA and SQIVND (reference sequence). V lost 6 bases, J lost 1 base, and 16 bases lay in between. CDR3 nucleotides: TGTGCCAGTAGGGTCAGGTGGGGGTTAAGCAATCAGCCCCAGCATTTT. This codes for CASRVRWGLSNQPQHF.

This clonotype has only a few counts. The chain uses TRBV6-6 and TRBJ1-2; D not certain. This CDR3 is built from 13 residues. The germline V and J ends were trimmed by 2 bases and 4 bases, with 8 bases remaining between them. Germline CDR1 reads MNHNY; CDR2 reads SVGAGI (reference sequence). As DNA, the CDR3 is TGTGCCAGCAGTTACGACACGGCCTATGGCTACACCTTC. Protein product: CASSYDTAYGYTF.

This clonotype was seen many times. The J gene is TRBJ2-7, the V gene TRBV11-2; D tentatively fits TRBD1 or TRBD2 (6 bases each). Trimming pared 3 bases from V and 8 bases from J, leaving 11 bases between. The germline V gene has CDR1 SGHAT and CDR2 FQNNGV. CDR3 size: 12 residues. CDR3 region: CASSLGGEKQYF. The CDR3 DNA reads as TGTGCCAGCAGCTTGGGGGGCGAGAAGCAGTACTTC.

This chain connects TRBV5-1 to TRBJ2-4, with a possible D match to TRBD2 (6 bases). Trimming pared 3 bases from V and 6 bases from J, leaving 13 bases between. Germline V gene data show CDR1 as SGHRS and CDR2 as YFSETQ. The CDR3 is 14 amino acids. In DNA, the CDR3 is TGCGCCAGCAGCTCCCGGACGGGAGCAAACATTCAGTACTTC. This translates into CASSSRTGANIQYF.

The chain combines TRBV20-1 with TRBJ2-7; D unclear. Trimming stripped 3 bases from V and 3 bases from J, with 12 bases between. The CDR3 totals 13 residues. The V gene's germline CDR1 is DFQATT and CDR2 SNEGSKA (reference sequence). The CDR3 DNA follows: TGCAGTGCTAGTGGGGTAGATCTCTACGAGCAGTACTTC. Amino acid sequence: CSASGVDLYEQYF.

The table lists this clonotype with a few counts. The genes are TRBV23-1 and TRBJ2-2; D unclear. TRBV23-1 is filed as an ORF, its function uncertain. The CDR3 consists of 19 residues. V lost 3 bases to trimming and J lost 0 bases, with 20 bases between them. DNA of the CDR3: TGCGCCAGCAGTCACTCCCTAAAGGAGCTCGCCGCGAACACCGGGGAGCTGTTTTTT. This codes for CASSHSLKELAANTGELFF.

This clonotype has just a few counts. The chain combines TRBV7-3 with TRBJ2-1, with 11 bases that match TRBD2. After removal of 5 bases from V and 9 bases from J, the junction contained 6 bases not matched to a gene. The CDR3 has 14 residues. Per the germline V gene, CDR1 is SGHTA and CDR2 is FQGTGA. CDR3 sequence reads: CASSRLAGISEQFF. CDR3 nucleotide sequence: TGTGCCAGCAGCCGACTAGCGGGGATCAGTGAGCAGTTCTTC.

Ten or more counts support this clonotype. The chain employs TRBV6-5 and TRBJ1-1; D call uncertain. Trimming removed 4 bases at V and 0 bases at J, with 12 bases between. Germline CDR1 reads MNHEY; CDR2 reads SVGAGI. This CDR3 has 15 residues. Here the CDR3 reads CASSSPGAMNTEAFF. The CDR3 DNA reads TGTGCCAGCAGTTCCCCGGGAGCCATGAACACTGAAGCTTTCTTT.

This clonotype was counted many times. This chain links TRBV6-6 with TRBJ2-7; D is unclear. Germline V CDR1 and CDR2: MNHNY, SVGAGI (reference sequence). This CDR3 comprises 14 residues. Trimming shortened V by 6 bases and J by 2 bases, and 14 bases separated the two germline ends. CDR3 amino acids: CASRNIREAYEQYF. The CDR3 region has the DNA TGTGCCAGCAGGAATATTAGGGAAGCCTACGAGCAGTACTTC.

Note on this clonotype: The junction does not match germline at one end; this may be a read error. The chain uses TRBV7-6 and TRBJ2-3, with unresolved D. CDR3 length: 13 residues. The germline gives CDR1 SGHVS, CDR2 FNYEAQ. DNA for the CDR3: TGTGCTAGCAGCTTGTGGAGCACAGATACGCAGTATTTT. This sequence encodes CASSLWSTDTQYF.

This clonotype occurred many times. The V gene is TRBV20-1, the J gene TRBJ1-1; D is unclear. Germline V lookup: CDR1 DFQATT, CDR2 SNEGSKA (reference sequence). This CDR3 comprises 16 residues. V was trimmed by 2 bases and J by 1 base, leaving 17 bases between them. CDR3 loop: CSARHGERDPNTEAFF. The CDR3 DNA follows: TGCAGTGCTAGACACGGGGAGAGGGATCCGAACACTGAAGCTTTCTTT.

This clonotype was counted ten times or more. The chain uses TRBV7-6 and TRBJ1-1, with 7 nucleotides matching TRBD1. This CDR3 is built from 12 residues. Germline values: CDR1 SGHVS, CDR2 FNYEAQ. V shed 5 bases, J shed 11 bases, and the junction held 8 bases outside the gene matches. The CDR3 DNA reads TGTGCCAGCAGCCAAAGGGGGGGACAGGCTTTCTTT. Translating gives CASSQRGGQAFF.

This clonotype showed up many times. This chain connects TRBV27 to TRBJ1-2, with D perhaps matching TRBD1 (6 bases). Trimming left V 4 bases short and J 2 bases short, with 14 bases between. The germline gives CDR1 MNHEY, CDR2 SMNVEV (reference sequence). The CDR3 has 15 amino acids. CDR3 region: CASSSVPGANYGYTF. The CDR3 region has the DNA TGTGCCAGCAGTTCGGTGCCGGGGGCGAACTATGGCTACACCTTC.

This clonotype showed up many times. V and J are TRBV5-6 and TRBJ2-7, with TRBD2 identical over 11 bases. CDR1 and CDR2 from the germline V gene are SGHDT and YYEEEE. Trimming took 4 bases from V and 0 from J; bases not matched to a gene: 6. The CDR3 is 16 residues long. This chain's CDR3 is CASSPPGTSGSYEQYF. DNA for the CDR3: TGTGCCAGCAGCCCCCCCGGGACTAGCGGCTCCTACGAGCAGTACTTC.

V and J are TRBV18 and TRBJ2-2, with D possibly TRBD2 on 6 matching bases. Germline V gene lookup returns CDR1 KGHSH and CDR2 LQKENI. Trimming cost V 3 bases and J 5 bases, with 7 bases left between them. CDR3 length: 13 residues. In nucleotides, the CDR3 is TGTGCCAGCTCACCGGAGGGAACCGGGGAGCTGTTTTTT. Translated, it gives CASSPEGTGELFF.

This clonotype has at least ten counts. V and J are TRBV24-1 and TRBJ2-3; D gene ambiguous. V was trimmed by 7 bases and J by 5 bases, leaving 12 bases between them. This CDR3 contains 13 residues. Germline CDR1 is KGHDR and CDR2 is SFDVKD. In DNA form, the CDR3 reads TGTGCCACCAGCGATGGTTCTGGAGATACGCAGTATTTT. Its protein is CATSDGSGDTQYF.

This clonotype appeared many times. The chain uses TRBV7-3 and TRBJ1-3, with D perhaps TRBD1 (6 bases). The CDR3 sequence is 16 residues long. Germline assignment: CDR1 SGHTA and CDR2 FQGTGA. V was cut by 5 bases and J by 2 bases, with 16 bases left in between. CDR3 sequence reads: CASSERRGGTGNTIYF. The CDR3 DNA is TGTGCCAGCAGCGAGCGTAGGGGGGGCACTGGAAACACCATATATTTT.

This clonotype was observed many times. The chain joins TRBV11-1 to TRBJ1-2, with no clear D. Between the trimmed V and J ends, which lost 5 bases and 14 bases, there was a span of 21 bases. The germline gives CDR1 SGHAT, CDR2 FQDESV (reference sequence). This CDR3 comprises 13 residues. CDR3 region: CASSRDRAKPFTF. Here the CDR3 DNA reads TGTGCCAGCAGCCGCGACCGGGCCAAGCCCTTTACCTTC.

This clonotype has a count of ten or more. The chain links TRBV7-2 to TRBJ2-2, with D unresolved. This CDR3 region has 18 residues. In germline, CDR1 is SGHTA, CDR2 FQGNSA. V was pared by 1 base and J by 0 bases, with 15 bases between. CDR3 amino acids: CASSLDWAGGSNTGELFF. As DNA, the CDR3 is TGTGCCAGCAGCTTAGATTGGGCAGGCGGCTCGAACACCGGGGAGCTGTTTTTT.

Many counts were recorded for this clonotype. CDR3 region: CASSLGGGAAREQYF. The CDR3 nucleotides read TGTGCCAGCAGCTTAGGCGGGGGTGCGGCGCGGGAGCAGTACTTC. The chain links TRBV7-8 to TRBJ2-7; 7 bases fit TRBD2. V lost 1 base, J lost 7 bases, and 10 bases stayed unmatched. The CDR3 contains 15 residues. Germline V gene sequence: CDR1 SGHVS, CDR2 FQNEAQ.

This clonotype turned up a few times. This rearrangement joins TRBV9 to TRBJ1-2, with a tentative D call TRBD1 (5 bases). The germline CDR1 and CDR2 sequences are SGDLS and YYNGEE. The CDR3 has 14 residues. Trimming cost V 0 bases and J 5 bases, with 11 bases left between them. The CDR3 coding sequence is TGTGCCAGCAGCGTAGGTAGAGGGGCTTATGGCTACACCTTC. Encoded protein: CASSVGRGAYGYTF. Looking up the rest from reference TRBV9 and TRBJ1-2 gives the full variable domain: DSGVTQTPKHLITATGQRVTLRCSPRSGDLSVYWYQQSLDQGLQFLIQYYNGEERAKGNILERFSAQQFPDLHSELNLSSLELGDSALYFCASSVGRGAYGYTFGSGTRLTVV.